These 13 T cell receptor beta chains originate from one sample sequenced in a study of blood T cell repertoires in COVID-19. Repertoires were generated with immunoSEQ multiplex PCR, while TCRdb's copy carries only in-frame clones and drops some. In the table there are about 320,000 clones, 90% of which are singletons. Input material: PBMCs or T cells enriched from blood (not recorded which). These TCRs come from a man in his fifties or sixties who had recovered from COVID-19.

This rearrangement joins TRBV5-1 to TRBJ1-4; D not certain. CDR1 is SGHRS, CDR2 YFSETQ, per germline. V shed 3 bases and J shed 5 bases, with 17 bases lying between them. This CDR3 region has 16 residues. The CDR3, as DNA: TGCGCCAGCAGCTCGAACGGGGTGGGGAAGAATGAAAAACTGTTTTTT. Its protein product is CASSSNGVGKNEKLFF.

The chain has TRBV19 and TRBJ2-4, with TRBD2 identical over 8 bases. CDR3 length equals 15 residues. CDR1 and CDR2 (germline): LNHDA, SQIVND (reference sequence). V dropped 10 bases and J dropped 2; count of bases not matched to a gene: 10. DNA of the CDR3: TGTGCCACCTACTCGGGGGGGGGTCCCAAAAACATTCAGTACTTC. It specifies CATYSGGGPKNIQYF.

The table lists this clone with a few counts. Distinct nucleotide sequences in the sample also encode this CDR3. The chain joins TRBV4-2 to TRBJ1-5, with a tentative D call TRBD1 (5 bases). The CDR3 has 13 amino acids. Trimming left V 3 bases short and J 4 bases short, with 7 bases between. CDR1 is LGHNA and CDR2 is YNFKEQ in the germline V gene. The CDR3 spells CASSQSGNQPQHF. In DNA form, the CDR3 reads TGTGCCAGCAGCCAGTCAGGGAATCAGCCCCAGCATTTT.

The chain employs TRBV5-1 and TRBJ2-7; D call uncertain. Germline CDR1 is SGHRS and CDR2 is YFSETQ. The CDR3 is 16 amino acids. Trimming shortened V by 0 bases and J by 1 base, and 14 bases separated the two germline ends. Here the CDR3 DNA reads TGCGCCAGCAGCTTGGTCTATCGTGAAGCGTCCTACGAGCAGTACTTC. It is translated as CASSLVYREASYEQYF.

The genes are TRBV4-1 and TRBJ1-1, with a possible D match to TRBD1 (6 bases). This CDR3 is 17 amino acids long. V lost 4 bases and J lost 3, with 21 bases in between. CDR1 and CDR2 (germline): MGHRA, YSYEKL. The CDR3 is CASSRGYGGSDYTEAFF. The CDR3 coding sequence is TGCGCCAGCAGCCGGGGTTATGGGGGCAGCGATTACACTGAAGCTTTCTTT.

This sequence joins TRBV4-1 and TRBJ2-1; 10 bases fit TRBD2. The germline gives CDR1 MGHRA, CDR2 YSYEKL. The CDR3 is 19 residues long. V trimming: 0 bases; J trimming: 1 base; junction bases outside the gene matches: 9. CDR3 residues: CASSQDRIAGGLSYNEQFF. CDR3 DNA: TGCGCCAGCAGCCAAGATCGGATAGCGGGGGGCTTGTCCTACAATGAGCAGTTCTTC.

The chain combines TRBV19 with TRBJ2-2; D gene uncertain. The germline CDR1 and CDR2 sequences are LNHDA and SQIVND (reference sequence). The CDR3 totals 14 residues. Trimming pared 3 bases from V and 4 bases from J, leaving 9 bases between. The CDR3 DNA sequence: TGTGCCAGTAGTATCTACAGCCCCACCGGGGAGCTGTTTTTT. Its translation: CASSIYSPTGELFF.

This chain uses TRBV7-8 with TRBJ2-1; D gene ambiguous. The germline V and J ends were trimmed by 5 bases and 9 bases, with 11 bases remaining between them. From germline, CDR1 is SGHVS and CDR2 FQNEAQ. The CDR3 is made up of 12 amino acids. CDR3 residues: CASSRRSGEQFF. In DNA form, the CDR3 reads TGTGCCAGCAGCCGGAGATCGGGTGAGCAGTTCTTC.

This clone was counted a single time. The genes are TRBV25-1 and TRBJ2-3; D is possibly TRBD2 (6 bases). The CDR3 extends over 14 amino acids. Between the trimmed V and J ends, which lost 4 bases and 3 bases, there was a span of 11 bases. Germline CDR1 MGHDK, CDR2 SYGVNS. The DNA for the CDR3 is TGTGCCAGCAGTGGACTAGGTAGGACAGATACGCAGTATTTT. Its translation: CASSGLGRTDTQYF.

The table lists this clone with a count of one. The chain is built from TRBV4-1 and TRBJ1-2, with D possibly being TRBD1 (5 bases). The CDR3 has 17 amino acids. Trimming took off 3 bases at V and 4 bases at J, with 21 bases between the two ends. CDR1 MGHRA and CDR2 YSYEKL come from the germline V gene. CDR3: CASSQTELQELPYGYTF. CDR3 coding DNA: TGCGCCAGCAGCCAGACGGAGTTACAGGAGCTCCCCTATGGCTACACCTTC.

This clone appeared a single time. V is TRBV4-3 and J is TRBJ1-5, with D perhaps TRBD1 (6 bases). The V and J ends lost 0 bases and 4 bases respectively, with 10 bases between them. This CDR3 comprises 15 residues. CDR1 LGHNA and CDR2 YSLEER come from the germline V gene. The CDR3 DNA is TGCGCCAGCAGCCAAGATATGAGGGGGAATCAGCCCCAGCATTTT. Amino acid sequence: CASSQDMRGNQPQHF.

This chain's CDR3 is CASRPQGSSYNEQFF. CDR3 coding DNA: TGTGCCAGCAGGCCACAGGGAAGCTCCTACAATGAGCAGTTCTTC. The chain has TRBV2 and TRBJ2-1, with D maybe TRBD1 (6 bases). Germline V gives CDR1 SNHLY, CDR2 FYNNEI. The CDR3 loop spans 15 amino acids. The V and J ends lost 6 bases and 0 bases respectively, with 12 bases between them.

The chain combines TRBV7-2 with TRBJ2-1; 8 bases align to TRBD2. The junction had 21 bases not matched to a gene; V was cut back by 5 bases and J by 9 bases. The CDR3 is 18 residues long. CDR1 and CDR2 from the germline V gene are SGHTA and FQGNSA. The chain's CDR3 is CASSHLVGLGTRAFEQFF. The DNA for the CDR3 is TGTGCCAGCAGCCACTTAGTCGGATTGGGGACTAGGGCCTTTGAGCAGTTCTTC.